A single T cell receptor beta chain is shown here with its context. These data are taken from a study of PD-1 blockade in mismatch repair-deficient tumors. PCR or immunohistochemistry showed mismatch repair deficiency in every enrolled patient. Sequencing used immunoSEQ multiplex PCR; TCRdb keeps in-frame clones, though not all of them. The repertoire holds tens of thousands of clones, with roughly 80% as singletons. Germline V gives CDR1 LNHDA, CDR2 SQIVND (reference sequence). CDR3 length: 13 amino acids. Trimming stripped 3 bases from V and 6 bases from J, with 12 bases between. The receptor was isolated from an adult with mismatch repair-deficient cancer. The V and J genes are TRBV19 and TRBJ2-7; a possible D gene is TRBD2 (6 bases). Specimen: peripheral blood, collected 4 weeks after starting pembrolizumab. This CDR3 reads CASSMLGGIEQYF. The CDR3, as DNA: TGTGCCAGTAGTATGCTTGGGGGGATCGAGCAGTACTTC.